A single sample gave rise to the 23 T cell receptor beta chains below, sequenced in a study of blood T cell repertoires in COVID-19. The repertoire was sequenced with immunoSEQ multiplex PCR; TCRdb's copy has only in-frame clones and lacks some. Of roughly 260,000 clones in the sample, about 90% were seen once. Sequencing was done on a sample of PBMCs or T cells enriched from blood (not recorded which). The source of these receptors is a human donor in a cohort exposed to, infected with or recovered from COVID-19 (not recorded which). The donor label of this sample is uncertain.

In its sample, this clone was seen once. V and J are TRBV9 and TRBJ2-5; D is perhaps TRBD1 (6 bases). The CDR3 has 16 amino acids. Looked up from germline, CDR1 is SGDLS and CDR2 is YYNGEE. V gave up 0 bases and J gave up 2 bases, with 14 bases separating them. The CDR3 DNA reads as TGTGCCAGCAGCGTAGCGGGTGGGGGCTTTCAAGAGACCCAGTACTTC. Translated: CASSVAGGGFQETQYF.

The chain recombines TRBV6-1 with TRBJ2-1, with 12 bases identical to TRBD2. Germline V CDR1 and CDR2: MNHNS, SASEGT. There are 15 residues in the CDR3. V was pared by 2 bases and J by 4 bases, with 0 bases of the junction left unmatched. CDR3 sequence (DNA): TGTGCCAGCAGTGAACTAGCGGGGGGGTACAATGAGCAGTTCTTC. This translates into CASSELAGGYNEQFF.

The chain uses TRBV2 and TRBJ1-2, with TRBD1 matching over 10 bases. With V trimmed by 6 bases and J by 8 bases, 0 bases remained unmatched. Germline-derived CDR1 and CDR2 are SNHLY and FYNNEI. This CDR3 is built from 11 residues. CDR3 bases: TGTGCCAGCAGGGGACAGGGGGGCTACACCTTC. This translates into CASRGQGGYTF.

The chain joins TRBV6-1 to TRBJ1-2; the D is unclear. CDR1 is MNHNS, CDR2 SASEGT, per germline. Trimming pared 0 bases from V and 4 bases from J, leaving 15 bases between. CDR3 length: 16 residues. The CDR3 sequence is CASSEALKAVAYGYTF. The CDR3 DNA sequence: TGTGCCAGCAGTGAAGCTTTAAAGGCGGTGGCCTATGGCTACACCTTC.

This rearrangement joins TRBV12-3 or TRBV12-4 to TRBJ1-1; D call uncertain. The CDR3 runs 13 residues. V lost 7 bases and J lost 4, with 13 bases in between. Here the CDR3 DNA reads TGTGCCAGCAAAAGAGAGGATCGCACTGAAGCTTTCTTT. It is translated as CASKREDRTEAFF.

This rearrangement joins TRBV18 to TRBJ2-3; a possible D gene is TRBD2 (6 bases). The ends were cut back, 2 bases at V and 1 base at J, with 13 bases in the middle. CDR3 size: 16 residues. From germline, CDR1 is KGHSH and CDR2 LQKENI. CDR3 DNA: TGTGCCAGCTCACCAACAAGACAGCGGGGCACAGATACGCAGTATTTT. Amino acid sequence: CASSPTRQRGTDTQYF.

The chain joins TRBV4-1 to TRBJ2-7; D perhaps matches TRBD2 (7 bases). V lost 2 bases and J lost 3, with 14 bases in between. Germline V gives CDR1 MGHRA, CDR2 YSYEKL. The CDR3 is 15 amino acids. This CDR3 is CASSQLRGDYYEQYF. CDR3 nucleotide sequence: TGCGCCAGCAGCCAATTGAGGGGGGACTACTACGAGCAGTACTTC.

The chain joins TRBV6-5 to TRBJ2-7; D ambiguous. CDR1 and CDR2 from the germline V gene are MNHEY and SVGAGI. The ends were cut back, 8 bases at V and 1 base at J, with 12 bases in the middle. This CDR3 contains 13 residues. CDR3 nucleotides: TGTGCCAGCTACATGCCCGGGTCCTACGAGCAGTACTTC. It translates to CASYMPGSYEQYF.

CDR3 sequence (DNA): TGTGCCAGCAGGGGGACAGGGGGCGATGAAGCTTTCTTT. It translates to CASRGTGGDEAFF. The rearrangement uses TRBV6-5 and TRBJ1-1; TRBD1 agrees at 12 bases. Germline V lookup: CDR1 MNHEY, CDR2 SVGAGI. V shed 6 bases, J shed 7 bases, and the junction held 3 bases outside the gene matches. CDR3 length: 13 amino acids.

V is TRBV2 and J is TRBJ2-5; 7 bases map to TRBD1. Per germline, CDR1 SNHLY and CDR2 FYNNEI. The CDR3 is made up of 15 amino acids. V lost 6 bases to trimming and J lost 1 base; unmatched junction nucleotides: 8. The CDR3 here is CASRSRDSLQETQYF. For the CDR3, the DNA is TGTGCCAGCAGAAGCCGGGACAGTCTCCAAGAGACCCAGTACTTC.

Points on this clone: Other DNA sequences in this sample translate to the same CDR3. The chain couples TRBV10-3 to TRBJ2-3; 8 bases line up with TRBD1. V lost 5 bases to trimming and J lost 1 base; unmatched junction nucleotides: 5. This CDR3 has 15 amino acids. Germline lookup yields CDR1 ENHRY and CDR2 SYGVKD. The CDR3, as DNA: TGTGCCATCAGTCCCGACAGGGGCCGCACAGATACGCAGTATTTT. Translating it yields CAISPDRGRTDTQYF.

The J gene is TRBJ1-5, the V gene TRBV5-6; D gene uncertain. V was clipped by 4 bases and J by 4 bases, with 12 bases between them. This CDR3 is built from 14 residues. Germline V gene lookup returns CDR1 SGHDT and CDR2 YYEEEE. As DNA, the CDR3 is TGTGCCAGCAGCCGGGAGTCGGCGAATCAGCCCCAGCATTTT. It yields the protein CASSRESANQPQHF.

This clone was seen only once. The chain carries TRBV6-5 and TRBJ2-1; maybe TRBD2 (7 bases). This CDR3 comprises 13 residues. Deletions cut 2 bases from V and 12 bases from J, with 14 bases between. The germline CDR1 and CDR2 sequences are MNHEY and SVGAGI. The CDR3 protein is CASSYNGGLGQFF. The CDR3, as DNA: TGTGCCAGCAGTTACAACGGGGGGCTGGGGCAGTTCTTC.

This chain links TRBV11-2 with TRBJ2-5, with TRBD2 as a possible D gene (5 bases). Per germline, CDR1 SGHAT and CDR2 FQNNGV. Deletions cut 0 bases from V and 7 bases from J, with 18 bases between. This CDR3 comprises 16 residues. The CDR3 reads CASSLEPGHPGGTQYF. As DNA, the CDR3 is TGTGCCAGCAGCTTAGAGCCCGGGCATCCCGGAGGGACCCAGTACTTC.

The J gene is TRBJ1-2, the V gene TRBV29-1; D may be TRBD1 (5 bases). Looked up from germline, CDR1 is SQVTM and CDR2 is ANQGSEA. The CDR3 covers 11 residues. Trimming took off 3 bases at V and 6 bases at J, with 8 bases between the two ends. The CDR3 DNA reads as TGCAGCGTTGACAGGGTCAATGGCTACACCTTC. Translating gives CSVDRVNGYTF.

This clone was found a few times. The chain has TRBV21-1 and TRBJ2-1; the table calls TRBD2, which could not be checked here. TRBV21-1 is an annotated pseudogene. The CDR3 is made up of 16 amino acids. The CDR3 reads CASSKAEVAGYNEQFF. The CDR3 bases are TGTGCCAGCAGCAAAGCGGAGGTAGCGGGGTACAATGAGCAGTTCTTC.

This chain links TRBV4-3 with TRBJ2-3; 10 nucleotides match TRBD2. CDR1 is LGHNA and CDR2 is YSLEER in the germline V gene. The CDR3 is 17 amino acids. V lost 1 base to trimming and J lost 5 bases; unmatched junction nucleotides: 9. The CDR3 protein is CASSQGGSGGLGDTQYF. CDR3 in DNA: TGCGCCAGCAGCCAAGGGGGTAGCGGGGGGCTAGGAGATACGCAGTATTTT.

CDR3 coding DNA: TGTGCCATCAGTGATAAGGGGGGACTAGCGCGTTTTCAGAACACCGGGGAGCTGTTTTTT. Encoded protein: CAISDKGGLARFQNTGELFF. The chain carries TRBV10-3 and TRBJ2-2; 10 bases map to TRBD2. With V trimmed by 3 bases and J by 1 base, 14 bases remained unmatched. CDR1 ENHRY and CDR2 SYGVKD come from the germline V gene. The length of the CDR3 is 20 residues.

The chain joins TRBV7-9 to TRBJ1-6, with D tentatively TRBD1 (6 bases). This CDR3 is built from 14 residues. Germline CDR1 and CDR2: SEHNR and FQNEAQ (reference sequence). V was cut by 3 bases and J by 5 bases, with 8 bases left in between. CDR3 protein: CASSLDSDNSPLHF. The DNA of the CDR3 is TGTGCCAGCAGCTTGGACAGCGATAATTCACCCCTCCACTTT.

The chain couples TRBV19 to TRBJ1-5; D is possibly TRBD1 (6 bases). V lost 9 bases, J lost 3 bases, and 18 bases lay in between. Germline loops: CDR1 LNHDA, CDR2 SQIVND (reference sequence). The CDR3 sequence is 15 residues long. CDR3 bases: TGTGCCAGCCGAGGGAGGGGGGGGATCAATCAGCCCCAGCATTTT. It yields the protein CASRGRGGINQPQHF.

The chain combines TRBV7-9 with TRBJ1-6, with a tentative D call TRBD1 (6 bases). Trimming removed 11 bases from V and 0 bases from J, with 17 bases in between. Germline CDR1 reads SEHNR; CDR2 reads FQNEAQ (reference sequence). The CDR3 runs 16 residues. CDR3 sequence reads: CAAQGGSSSYNSPLHF. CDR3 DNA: TGTGCCGCTCAAGGGGGTTCTAGCTCCTATAATTCACCCCTCCACTTT.

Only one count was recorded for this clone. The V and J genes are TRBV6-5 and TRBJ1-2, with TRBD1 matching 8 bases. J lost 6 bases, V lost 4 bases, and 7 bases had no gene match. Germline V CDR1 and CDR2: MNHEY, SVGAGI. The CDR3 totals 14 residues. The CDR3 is CASSLGQGPNGYTF. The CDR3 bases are TGTGCCAGCAGTTTAGGACAGGGACCGAATGGCTACACCTTC.

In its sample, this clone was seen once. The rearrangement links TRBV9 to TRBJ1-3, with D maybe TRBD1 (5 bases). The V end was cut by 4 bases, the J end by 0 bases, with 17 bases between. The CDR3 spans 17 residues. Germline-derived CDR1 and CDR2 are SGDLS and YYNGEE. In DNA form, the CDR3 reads TGTGCCAGCAGCATTAGCGGGGCGGGTGACTCTGGAAACACCATATATTTT. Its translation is CASSISGAGDSGNTIYF. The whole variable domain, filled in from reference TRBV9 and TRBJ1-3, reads DSGVTQTPKHLITATGQRVTLRCSPRSGDLSVYWYQQSLDQGLQFLIQYYNGEERAKGNILERFSAQQFPDLHSELNLSSLELGDSALYFCASSISGAGDSGNTIYFGEGSWLTVV.